The rows below give T cell receptor beta chains drawn from one sample of a study of cytomegalovirus exposure and HLA in healthy donors. Only in-frame clones appear in the TCRdb table, and some are missing; sequencing was by immunoSEQ multiplex PCR. This table has 200,000 or so clones, roughly 80% appearing once. Sequenced material: PBMCs. The receptor set was obtained from a boy aged 10-17 years in good health and CMV-seronegative. Each CDR3 is given with its conserved first and last residue. Fields, in order: CDR3 length, D gene, J gene, V gene, clone size, CDR3 protein, CDR3 DNA. The D gene is left open where the match is weak. Only part of the rows carry a size: once, few, many, or a class if the clone is expanded.

15 | NA | TRBJ2-7 | TRBV30 | NA | CAWSVRLAFTYEQYF | TGTGCCTGGAGTGTAAGGCTAGCGTTTACCTACGAGCAGTACTTC
16 | TRBD2 | TRBJ2-5 | TRBV5-4 | once | CASSLFKTSGRETQYF | TGTGCCAGCAGCTTATTTAAGACTAGCGGCCGAGAGACCCAGTACTTC
13 | TRBD1 | TRBJ2-7 | TRBV7-8 | NA | CASSGRQGHEQYF | TGTGCCAGCAGCGGGCGACAGGGCCACGAGCAGTACTTC
13 | NA | TRBJ1-2 | TRBV28 | NA | CASSSQSRYGYTF | TGTGCCAGCAGTTCACAGAGCCGCTATGGCTACACCTTC
17 | NA | TRBJ2-2 | TRBV28 | NA | CASSSGWGDRNTGELFF | TGTGCCAGCAGTTCTGGATGGGGGGACAGGAACACCGGGGAGCTGTTTTTT
13 | NA | TRBJ1-1 | TRBV30 | NA | CAWSVPVNTEAFF | TGTGCCTGGAGTGTTCCCGTGAACACTGAAGCTTTCTTT
13 | NA | TRBJ2-1 | TRBV30 | once | CAWSLTGFDEQFF | TGTGCCTGGAGTCTTACAGGGTTCGATGAGCAGTTCTTC
13 | NA | TRBJ1-5 | TRBV28 | few | CASRTLGDQPQHF | TGTGCCAGCAGGACTCTAGGGGATCAGCCCCAGCATTTT
14 | NA | TRBJ1-1 | TRBV6-5 | few | CASKSRGSREKAFF | TGTGCCAGCAAGTCGCGGGGTTCCCGGGAGAAAGCTTTCTTT
19 | TRBD1 | TRBJ2-1 | TRBV7-2 | NA | CASSPRQGATGGPGNEQFF | TGTGCCAGCAGCCCCCGACAGGGGGCGACGGGGGGGCCAGGCAATGAGCAGTTCTTC
20 | NA | TRBJ1-4 | TRBV1 | NA | CTSSQGTGEFPPSTNEKLFF | TGCACCAGCAGCCAAGGGACAGGAGAATTCCCCCCTTCAACTAATGAAAAACTGTTTTTT
12 | NA | TRBJ2-1 | TRBV6-5 | NA | CASSWNGNEQFF | TGTGCCAGCAGTTGGAACGGGAATGAGCAGTTCTTC
16 | NA | TRBJ1-1 | TRBV7-3 | once | CASSLTGETGRTEAFF | TGTGCCAGCAGCTTAACGGGCGAGACAGGTCGAACTGAAGCTTTCTTT
16 | TRBD1 | TRBJ1-2 | TRBV7-2 | NA | CASSSMDRVLPSGYTF | TGTGCCAGCAGCTCAATGGACAGGGTCCTTCCGAGCGGCTACACCTTC
15 | NA | TRBJ2-3 | TRBV29-1 | once | CSVVEGTTSTDTQYF | TGCAGCGTTGTGGAGGGAACGACTAGCACAGATACGCAGTATTTT
13 | TRBD2 | TRBJ2-7 | TRBV6-1 | few | CASSEGTSDEQYF | TGTGCCAGCAGTGAAGGCACTAGCGACGAGCAGTACTTC
16 | TRBD1 | TRBJ1-2 | TRBV5-4 | NA | CASREGTGSMIRGYTF | TGTGCCAGCAGGGAGGGGACAGGCTCTATGATCCGCGGCTACACCTTC
17 | NA | TRBJ2-6 | TRBV5-6 | NA | CASSFGRALSGANVLTF | TGTGCCAGCAGCTTCGGCAGGGCCCTCTCTGGGGCCAACGTCCTGACTTTC
14 | NA | TRBJ1-5 | TRBV27 | few | CASSLFAYYQPQHF | TGTGCCAGCAGTTTATTTGCCTACTATCAGCCCCAGCATTTT
15 | TRBD1 | TRBJ2-2 | TRBV10-1 | NA | CASRQGPIKSGELFF | TGCGCCAGCCGACAGGGGCCGATTAAGTCCGGGGAGCTGTTTTTT
14 | NA | TRBJ2-2 | TRBV7-6 | once | CASSFTGPAGELFF | TGTGCCAGCAGCTTTACAGGGCCGGCCGGGGAGCTGTTTTTT
17 | TRBD1 | TRBJ2-3 | TRBV5-6 | NA | CASSLTSGQGRLDTQYF | TGTGCCAGCAGCTTGACGTCCGGACAGGGTCGCCTCGATACGCAGTATTTT
13 | TRBD1 | TRBJ1-1 | TRBV27 | few | CASMTGRNTEAFF | TGTGCCAGTATGACAGGGAGGAACACTGAAGCTTTCTTT
15 | TRBD1 | TRBJ2-7 | TRBV28 | NA | CASSPPRQGSEEQYF | TGTGCCAGCAGTCCCCCCAGACAGGGGTCAGAGGAGCAGTACTTC
14 | NA | TRBJ2-1 | TRBV25-1 | NA | CASSDGGGGNEQFF | TGTGCCAGCAGTGATGGCGGCGGTGGTAATGAGCAGTTCTTC
12 | TRBD1 | TRBJ2-5 | TRBV6-5 | NA | CASSDREETQYF | TGTGCCAGCAGTGACAGGGAAGAGACCCAGTACTTC
15 | NA | TRBJ2-2 | TRBV5-6 | NA | CASSLVLRGLGELFF | TGTGCCAGCAGCTTGGTTCTCAGAGGGTTAGGGGAGCTGTTTTTT
15 | TRBD2 | TRBJ2-7 | TRBV6-1 | NA | CASSRGLAGSYEQYF | TGTGCCAGCAGTAGGGGACTAGCGGGGTCCTACGAGCAGTACTTC
18 | NA | TRBJ2-6 | TRBV19 | once | CASSTYRVESSGANVLTF | TGTGCCAGTAGTACCTACAGGGTTGAGAGCTCTGGGGCCAACGTCCTGACTTTC
18 | TRBD2 | TRBJ2-2 | TRBV19 | once | CASSIGSRLADFTGELFF | TGTGCCAGTAGTATAGGCAGCCGGCTAGCGGATTTCACCGGGGAGCTGTTTTTT
15 | NA | TRBJ2-7 | TRBV27 | NA | CASSFIRAGLYEQYF | TGTGCCAGCAGTTTTATCCGTGCAGGGCTCTACGAGCAGTACTTC
12 | NA | TRBJ2-7 | TRBV6-1 | NA | CASRQAGSEQYF | TGTGCCAGCAGGCAGGCAGGGTCGGAGCAGTACTTC
15 | TRBD2 | TRBJ2-1 | TRBV30 | few | CAWSVGLAEGDEQFF | TGTGCCTGGAGTGTAGGACTAGCGGAGGGAGATGAGCAGTTCTTC
15 | NA | TRBJ1-1 | TRBV11-3 | NA | CASSYGTSKNTEAFF | TGTGCCAGCAGCTACGGGACAAGTAAGAACACTGAAGCTTTCTTT
13 | NA | TRBJ1-1 | TRBV5-1 | NA | CASSLLRNTEAFF | TGCGCCAGCAGCTTGCTCAGGAACACTGAAGCTTTCTTT
13 | TRBD1 | TRBJ1-2 | TRBV25-1 | once | CASSSDRFDGYTF | TGTGCCAGCTCTTCGGACAGGTTTGATGGCTACACCTTC
16 | TRBD2 | TRBJ2-1 | TRBV4-2 | NA | CASSLLGLAGGNEQFF | TGTGCCAGCAGCCTTCTTGGGTTAGCGGGAGGGAATGAGCAGTTCTTC
16 | NA | TRBJ1-3 | TRBV4-2 | NA | CASSQPTGKPGNTIYF | TGTGCCAGCAGCCAACCCACAGGGAAGCCTGGTAACACCATATATTTT
16 | NA | TRBJ1-5 | TRBV5-1 | NA | CASSLGGIGRNQPQHF | TGCGCCAGCAGCTTGGGAGGAATCGGCCGCAATCAGCCCCAGCATTTT
13 | NA | TRBJ2-3 | TRBV6-4 | NA | CAGGAIRTDTQYF | TGTGCCGGGGGGGCGATTAGAACAGATACGCAGTATTTT
14 | NA | TRBJ1-1 | TRBV4-1 | NA | CASSQSGQRTEAFF | TGCGCCAGCAGCCAATCCGGACAACGCACTGAAGCTTTCTTT
15 | TRBD1 | TRBJ2-5 | TRBV14 | NA | CASSHLNRGRETQYF | TGTGCCAGCAGCCATCTAAACAGGGGGCGGGAGACCCAGTACTTC
14 | NA | TRBJ1-2 | TRBV9 | NA | CASSGQVEEGGYTF | TGTGCCAGCAGCGGACAAGTTGAAGAAGGTGGCTACACCTTC
16 | NA | TRBJ1-4 | TRBV18 | NA | CASSPRGGLGSEKLFF | TGTGCCAGCTCACCACGGGGGGGCCTGGGATCCGAAAAACTGTTTTTT
14 | NA | TRBJ1-5 | TRBV27 | NA | CASSLSSGYQPQHF | TGTGCCAGCAGTTTATCGTCCGGTTATCAGCCCCAGCATTTT
13 | NA | TRBJ1-1 | TRBV5-5 | NA | CASSFSGDTEAFF | TGTGCCAGCAGCTTTTCCGGGGACACTGAAGCTTTCTTT
13 | TRBD1 | TRBJ2-1 | TRBV25-1 | NA | CASSATGLNEQFF | TGTGCCAGCAGTGCGACAGGGCTCAATGAGCAGTTCTTC
14 | NA | TRBJ2-2 | TRBV9 | NA | CASSASGYTGELFF | TGTGCCAGCAGCGCCTCAGGCTACACCGGGGAGCTGTTTTTT
13 | NA | TRBJ2-5 | TRBV7-8 | once | CASSSRGAGTQYF | TGTGCCAGCAGCTCTAGGGGTGCCGGGACCCAGTACTTC
18 | TRBD2 | TRBJ2-2 | TRBV27 | once | CASSQLRLASKNTGELFF | TGTGCCAGCAGTCAGCTTCGACTAGCGTCCAAGAACACCGGGGAGCTGTTTTTT
15 | NA | TRBJ2-7 | TRBV11-2 | NA | CASSLGEQAGYEQYF | TGTGCCAGCAGCTTAGGTGAACAGGCCGGCTACGAGCAGTACTTC
14 | NA | TRBJ2-5 | TRBV5-1 | NA | CASSFGTPQETQYF | TGCGCCAGCAGCTTCGGGACTCCACAAGAGACCCAGTACTTC
15 | TRBD2 | TRBJ2-7 | TRBV9 | NA | CASSRLAATSYEQYF | TGTGCCAGCAGTCGTCTAGCGGCGACCTCCTACGAGCAGTACTTC
15 | TRBD2 | TRBJ2-1 | TRBV6-1 | NA | CASTTSGSSYNEQFF | TGTGCCAGCACTACTAGCGGCAGCTCCTACAATGAGCAGTTCTTC
16 | NA | TRBJ2-7 | TRBV9 | NA | CASSPRFGRGHYEQYF | TGTGCCAGCAGCCCTCGGTTTGGCAGGGGTCACTACGAGCAGTACTTC